This T cell receptor beta chain was captured in a study of cytomegalovirus exposure and HLA in healthy donors. The PCR was carried out with 60 Vbeta primers and 13 Jbeta primers. The repertoire was sequenced with immunoSEQ multiplex PCR; TCRdb's copy has only in-frame clones and lacks some. In the table there are around 120,000 clones, 50% to 70% of which are singletons. General observations from the study: Per a prior analysis, the majority of TCR beta V segments were productive roughly 90% or roughly 30% of the time. Researchers reportedly found TCR beta sequences accurately predicted most subjects' HLA-A and HLA-B alleles. Highly shared sequence variants in one cluster were likely a sequencing artifact.

The germline gives CDR1 SGDLS, CDR2 YYNGEE. CDR3 length equals 14 residues. V was pared by 3 bases and J by 3 bases, with 5 bases of the junction left unmatched. Remarks on this clone: Its specificity is not known.

Source material: PBMCs. This receptor was obtained from a middle-aged woman in good health and CMV-seropositive. J is TRBJ2-7 and V is TRBV9, with 8 bases aligning to TRBD1. Here the CDR3 DNA reads TGTGCCAGCAGCGCTGGGACAGGCAACTACGAGCAGTACTTC. Translation: CASSAGTGNYEQYF.